The sequence of this TCR beta chain was determined in a study of cytomegalovirus exposure and HLA in healthy donors. Study-wide findings and caveats: The majority of TCR sequences were rare, yet some public TCRs appeared in many donors. Specificity for CMV antigens was confirmed in vitro for a few of the CMV-associated chains. Some TCR beta chains (roughly 150 of them) were listed as cytomegalovirus-associated.

Germline V gene sequence: CDR1 LNHDA, CDR2 SQIVND (reference sequence). Trimming left V 5 bases short and J 0 bases short, with 17 bases between. The CDR3 covers 16 residues. Generated by immunoSEQ multiplex PCR, the TCRdb table keeps only in-frame clones and is missing some. The sample records 150,000 to 200,000 clones, approximately 86% being singletons. About this clone: Its cognate antigen is unknown.

Sample: PBMCs. V and J are TRBV19 and TRBJ2-7; unclear D gene. This TCR was sampled from a woman between 18 and 29 years old in good health and CMV-seronegative. CDR3 DNA: TGTGCCAGTAGTCTTTCGACGGAGATTAGCTCCTACGAGCAGTACTTC. The encoded protein is CASSLSTEISSYEQYF.